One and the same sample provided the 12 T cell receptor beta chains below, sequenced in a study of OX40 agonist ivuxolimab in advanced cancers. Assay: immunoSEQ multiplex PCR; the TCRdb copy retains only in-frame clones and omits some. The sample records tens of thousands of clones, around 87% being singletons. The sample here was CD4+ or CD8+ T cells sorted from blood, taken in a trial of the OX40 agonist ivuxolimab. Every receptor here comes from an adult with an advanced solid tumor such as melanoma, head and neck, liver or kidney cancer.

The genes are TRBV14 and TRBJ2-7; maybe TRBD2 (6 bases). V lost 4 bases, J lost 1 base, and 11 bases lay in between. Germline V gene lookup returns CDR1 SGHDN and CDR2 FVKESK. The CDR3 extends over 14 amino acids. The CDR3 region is CASSLQAGSYEQYF. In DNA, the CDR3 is TGTGCCAGCAGCCTTCAAGCGGGTTCCTACGAGCAGTACTTC.

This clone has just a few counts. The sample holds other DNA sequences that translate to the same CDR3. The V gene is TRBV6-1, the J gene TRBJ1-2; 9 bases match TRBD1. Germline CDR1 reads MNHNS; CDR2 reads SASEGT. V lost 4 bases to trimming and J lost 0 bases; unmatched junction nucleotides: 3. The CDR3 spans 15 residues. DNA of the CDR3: TGTGCCAGCAGTGCCGGACAGGGGCCTAACTATGGCTACACCTTC. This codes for CASSAGQGPNYGYTF.

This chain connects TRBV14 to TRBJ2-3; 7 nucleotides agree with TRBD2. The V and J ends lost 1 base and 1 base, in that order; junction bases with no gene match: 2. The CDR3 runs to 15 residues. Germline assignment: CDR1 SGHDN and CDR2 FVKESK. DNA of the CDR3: TGTGCCAGCAGCCAAGTGGCGGGGGGCACAGATACGCAGTATTTT. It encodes CASSQVAGGTDTQYF.

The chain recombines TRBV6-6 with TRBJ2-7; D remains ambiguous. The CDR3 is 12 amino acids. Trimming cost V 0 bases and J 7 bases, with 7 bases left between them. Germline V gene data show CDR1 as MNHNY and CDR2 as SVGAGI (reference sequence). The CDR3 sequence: CASSYSQREQYF. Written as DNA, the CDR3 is TGTGCCAGCAGTTACTCCCAGAGAGAGCAGTACTTC.

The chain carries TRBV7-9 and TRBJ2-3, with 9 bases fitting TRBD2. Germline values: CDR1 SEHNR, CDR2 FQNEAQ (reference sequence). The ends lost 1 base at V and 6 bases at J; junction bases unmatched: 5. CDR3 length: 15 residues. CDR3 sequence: CASSLGASGGDTQYF. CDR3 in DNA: TGTGCCAGCAGCTTAGGGGCCAGCGGGGGGGATACGCAGTATTTT.

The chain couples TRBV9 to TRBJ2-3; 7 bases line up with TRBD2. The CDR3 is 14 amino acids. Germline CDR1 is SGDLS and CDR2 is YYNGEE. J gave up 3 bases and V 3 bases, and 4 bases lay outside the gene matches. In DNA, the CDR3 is TGTGCCAGCAGCGCCCACGGGGGGACAGATACGCAGTATTTT. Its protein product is CASSAHGGTDTQYF.

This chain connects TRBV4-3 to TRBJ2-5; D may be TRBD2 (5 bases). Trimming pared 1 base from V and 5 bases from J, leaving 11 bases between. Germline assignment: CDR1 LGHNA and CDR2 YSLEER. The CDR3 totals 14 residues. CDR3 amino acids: CASSQVWRAETQYF. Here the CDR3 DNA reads TGCGCCAGCAGCCAAGTATGGCGGGCGGAGACCCAGTACTTC.

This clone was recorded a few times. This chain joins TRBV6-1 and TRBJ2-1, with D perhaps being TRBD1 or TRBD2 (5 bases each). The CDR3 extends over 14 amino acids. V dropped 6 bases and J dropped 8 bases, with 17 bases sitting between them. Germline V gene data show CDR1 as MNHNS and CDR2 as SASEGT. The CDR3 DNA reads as TGTGCCAGCAGGGTCGGGGCCGACTCTTATGAGCAGTTCTTC. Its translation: CASRVGADSYEQFF.

Written as DNA, the CDR3 is TGTGCCAGCAGGGGGGCTTCCCCCTACGAGCAGTACTTC. Residues: CASRGASPYEQYF. The chain employs TRBV6-5 and TRBJ2-7, with D possibly TRBD1 on 6 matching bases. V lost 6 bases and J lost 2, with 11 bases in between. Germline V CDR1 and CDR2: MNHEY, SVGAGI. The CDR3 contains 13 residues.

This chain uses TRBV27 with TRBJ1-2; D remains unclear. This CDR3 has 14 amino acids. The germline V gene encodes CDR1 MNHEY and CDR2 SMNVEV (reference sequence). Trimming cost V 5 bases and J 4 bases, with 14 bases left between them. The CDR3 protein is CASSNSIGFYGYTF. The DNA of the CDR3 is TGTGCCAGCAGTAACTCTATAGGGTTCTATGGCTACACCTTC.

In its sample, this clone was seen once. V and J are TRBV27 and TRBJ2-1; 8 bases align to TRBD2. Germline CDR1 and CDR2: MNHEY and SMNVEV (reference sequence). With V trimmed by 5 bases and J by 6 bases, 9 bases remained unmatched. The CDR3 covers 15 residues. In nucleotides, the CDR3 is TGTGCCAGCAGTCCGTTTGCGGGGGGTTTCAATGAGCAGTTCTTC. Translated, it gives CASSPFAGGFNEQFF.

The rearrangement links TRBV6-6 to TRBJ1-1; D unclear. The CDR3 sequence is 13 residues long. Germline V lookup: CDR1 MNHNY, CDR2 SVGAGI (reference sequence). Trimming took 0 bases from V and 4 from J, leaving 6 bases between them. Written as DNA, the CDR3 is TGTGCCAGCAGTTACTCATGGGGCACTGAAGCTTTCTTT. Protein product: CASSYSWGTEAFF.